The sequence of this TCR beta chain was determined in a study of cytomegalovirus exposure and HLA in healthy donors (TCRdb year 2017). As for the study more broadly: In an earlier analysis of under 750 of the donors, under 300 Gb of sequence data and just under 120 million unique TCR beta sequences from approximately 180 million T cells were reported. About 300 gigabases of sequencing data and tens of millions of unique TCR sequences were included in an early release covering 500 to 750 HLA-typed donors. The genetic ancestry cluster associated with self-reported Caucasian donors included around 76% of the 350 to 500 genotyped donors. The aim of the study was to test whether cataloging public T cell receptors could identify signatures of past pathogen exposure. Using immunosequencing, the study profiled T cell repertoires from fewer than 700 subjects and related those repertoires to cytomegalovirus serostatus. Besides the first cohort of roughly 660 subjects, a separate validation cohort made up of 95 to 150 different subjects was used. To predict cytomegalovirus infection status, the study brought together high-throughput TCR immunosequencing, statistical association of individual TCRs with disease status, and machine learning. A later analysis re-analyzed previously published TCR beta repertoires from 666 donors and added high-resolution HLA genotyping to study TCR occurrence patterns. The later analysis used no new phenotypic data to find candidate immune exposures, relying instead on TCR beta sequences and their occurrence across donors. An earlier analysis of more than 450 of the donors used high-throughput TCR beta sequencing to judge whether each TCR beta V gene segment behaved as functional or pseudogenic. Donor age, sex, ethnicity and CMV serostatus were compiled together with the repertoire data. A later genetic analysis took genome-wide SNP genotypes for about three fifths of the 666 donors and used that subset as a discovery cohort. Every repertoire in the discovery cohort had been generated on one and the same sequencing platform. HLA typing included class I and class II loci at four-digit resolution. Typing coverage varied by locus: roughly 629-640 donors for A, B, C, DRB1 and DQB1; more than 500 for DQA1; over 600 for DPA1; roughly 450 for DPB1. Roughly 5 DR-DQ haplotypes were handled as single units for association and clustering because linkage in the cohort was strong. On average, 235,054 unique TCR beta nucleotide sequences were sequenced per donor among some 430 genotyped donors of the cohort, with roughly 18% of those sequences being non-productive. Study-wide findings and limitations: The authors suggested that the approach could potentially be generalized to other disease states and immunological phenotypes. Linkage disequilibrium might explain the correlated functional status among segregating V segments, but an unknown experimental factor could not be ruled out. A group of highly shared sequence variants was considered likely to be a technical artifact of the sequencing pipeline. HLA typing was unavailable for some donors at each locus, so association tests used only the typed subset. Compared with the 666-donor mean, donors in an Asian-associated ancestry cluster had fewer N-insertions in productive TCRs, according to a later genetic analysis. A later analysis found that HLA-associated TCR beta chains were more clonally expanded and had lower generation probabilities than equally common non-associated chains. An association between a missense DCLRE1C variant and V-gene and J-gene trimming of TCR beta chains was found in a later genetic analysis and replicated in an independent cohort. A further reported finding was that TCR beta sequences accurately predicted the HLA-A and HLA-B alleles for most subjects in the first cohort. A few of the identified cytomegalovirus-associated TCR beta chains were confirmed in vitro to be specific for cytomegalovirus antigens. Strong co-occurrence of HLA alleles, especially DR and DQ, made assigning TCR associations to individual alleles difficult. For the cohort, immune exposure information was limited to CMV serostatus. Presence/absence analyses assumed roughly uniform sequencing depth across donors, an assumption that may not hold. The classifier was reported to diagnose cytomegalovirus status with high specificity and sensitivity in both the original and validation cohorts. A total of about 150 TCR beta chains were listed by the study as associated with cytomegalovirus. The cohort was sequenced for TCR beta chains only, and without alpha or paired-chain data the features that could be detected were limited. While some public TCRs were present in many individuals, most TCR sequences turned up only very rarely across donors. According to a later analysis, parvovirus B19, influenza, CMV and Epstein-Barr virus appeared linked to several top co-occurrence clusters. A later analysis found that TCR association rates varied across HLA loci, with DRB1 alleles showing the most associated TCRs and HLA-C alleles the fewest. Specific HLA alleles were associated with 16,951 TCR beta sequences at a false discovery rate of 0.05 in a later analysis. About 15 rarely observed V segments, including chromosome 9 orphons, were excluded from the earlier analysis of about 500 of the donors because counts were too low. In an earlier analysis of 587 of the donors, most TCR beta V segments appeared in productive rearrangements about 87% or about 30% of the time, broadly matching IMGT annotations. Most CMV-associated TCR beta chains appeared to be HLA-restricted in a later analysis, and the HLA associations seemed to be driven largely by CMV exposure.

In total, 600 or so healthy bone marrow donors made up the cohort. All cohort members were sampled while nominally healthy, although unrecorded immune exposures were likely present. The donor was CMV seronegative and was included in the group of a few hundred seronegative cohort members. A peripheral blood sample was collected from each donor, and TCR beta sequencing was performed on peripheral blood mononuclear cells. Genomic DNA extraction from the blood cell samples was performed with the Qiagen DNeasy Blood Extraction Kit. About this clone: Its target antigen remains unknown. No base qualities exist here, and no much larger clone lies one base off it.

The library was produced with the immunoSEQ multiplex PCR assay. A mixture of 60 forward primers for TCR Vbeta segments and 13 reverse primers for TCR Jbeta segments was used in the multiplex PCR. The CDR3 region of rearranged TCR beta genes was amplified from genomic DNA with a multiplex PCR assay. The amplified TCR beta libraries were sequenced on the Illumina HiSeq System as 87-base-pair reads. Processing in the source paper ran as follows. In a later analysis, around 80 million unique TCR beta chains were counted across the roughly 610 repertoires, and around 10 million of these chains were shared by at least two donors. To remove PCR and sequencing errors, raw reads were error-corrected and collapsed into unique sequences using a nearest-neighbor algorithm that merged closely related sequences. V, D and J gene segments were assigned by aligning CDR3 sequences to IMGT reference sequences. Each retained sequence needed at least a six-nucleotide match to both a V gene segment and a J gene segment. Rearrangements were called productive when the CDR3 lacked stop codons and stayed in frame with V and J; all others were non-productive. CDR3 was defined according to IMGT convention as the region running from the second conserved V-encoded cysteine to the conserved J-encoded phenylalanine. In an earlier analysis of just under 600 of the donors, sequences lacking an unambiguous match to a single V gene segment were excluded. An earlier analysis of under 750 of the donors called V segments functional above 56.7% productive rearrangements and segregating when the between-donor standard deviation exceeded 5%. A statistical classification framework was developed to diagnose cytomegalovirus status using the catalog of TCR beta chain sequences. A later analysis assigned V and J genes by comparing TCR nucleotide sequences with IMGT/GENE-DB human TR gene sequences. In a later analysis, CDR3 sequences and most-parsimonious VDJ recombination scenarios were assigned using the TCRdist pipeline. A later analysis defined each TCR beta chain by its CDR3 amino acid sequence plus V-gene family, and excluded reads lacking a unique V-gene family. In a later analysis, a few hundred highly shared, low-generation-probability nucleotide sequences were removed to address suspected cross-contamination and a sequencing artifact. In a later analysis, a clonal expansion index was calculated for each public chain from normalized within-repertoire ranks of inferred template counts. A later analysis computed generation probabilities with a VDJ recombination model fitted to out-of-frame rearrangements, and checked the results against IGoR. A later analysis scored TCR-TCR, TCR-HLA and TCR-CMV co-occurrence with hypergeometric tests, applying a repertoire-size bias correction to TCR pairs. False discovery rates were estimated in a later analysis by permuting HLA or CMV assignments 20 times. In a later analysis, co-occurring TCRs were grouped using DBSCAN, with TCRdist sequence similarity added in when clustering inside HLA-allele-positive subsets. Repertoires with fewer than 30,000 or more than 120,000 public chains were left out of co-occurrence clustering, as were five repertoires with anomalous nucleotide sharing. TCRdb carries this immuneACCESS record with in-frame sequences only. Its versions omit some clonotypes, under half of them owing to an unresolved V gene in the studies checked, with the rest unexplained. V and J calls and clone size are given by that table; D and trimming were obtained from the DNA. This sample is represented by roughly 170,000 clones; 80% to 85% of them were singletons. Clones ranked in the top ten supply 2.2% of the sample.

This receptor was taken from a woman under 40 in good health and CMV-seronegative. The material sequenced was PBMCs.

The CDR3 reads as follows: CASSFLTNEKLFF. The nucleotide sequence is TGTGCCAGCAGTTTTCTTACTAATGAAAAACTGTTTTTT. The chain is encoded by TRBV28 joined to TRBJ1-4; the D gene assignment is ambiguous. The CDR3 sequence holds 13 residues, the cysteine and phenylalanine included. Of the read, only the CDR3 DNA is kept; its 39 bases are in frame from base 1. Taken from the germline V gene, the CDR1 and CDR2 loops are MDHEN and SYDVKM. The V and J ends are trimmed by 3 bases and 2 bases, leaving 4 bases between them.